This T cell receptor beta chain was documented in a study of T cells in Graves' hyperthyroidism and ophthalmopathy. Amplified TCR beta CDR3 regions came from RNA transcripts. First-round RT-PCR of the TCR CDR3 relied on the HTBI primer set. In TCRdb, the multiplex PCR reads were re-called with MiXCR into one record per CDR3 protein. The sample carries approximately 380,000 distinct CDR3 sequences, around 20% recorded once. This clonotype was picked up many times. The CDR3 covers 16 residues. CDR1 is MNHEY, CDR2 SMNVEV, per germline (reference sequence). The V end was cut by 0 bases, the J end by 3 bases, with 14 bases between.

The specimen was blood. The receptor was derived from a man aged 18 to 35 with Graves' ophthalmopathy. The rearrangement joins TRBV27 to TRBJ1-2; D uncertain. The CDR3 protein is CASSLSGRNSYYGYTF. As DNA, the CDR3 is TGTGCCAGCAGTTTATCGGGCAGAAACAGCTACTATGGCTACACCTTC.